The clone carrying this T cell receptor beta chain was detected a few times. Its specificity is unknown. The data stem from a study of blood T cells in healthy people across ages. Study-level findings and limits: Donor CMV status was unknown, possibly confounding expanded clonotype changes. Per-million-T-cell TCR beta diversity fell roughly linearly with age.

Combining a sample-barcoded 5' primer with a J-beta primer mix, a second PCR ran for roughly 7 to 11 cycles. Tags on each cDNA molecule came from a template-switch adaptor with 12 random nucleotides. From each sample, at least 2.5 million paired-end reads containing CDR3 were obtained. TCRdb recomputed calls from the 5' RACE reads with MiXCR, one row per CDR3 protein. Found here are 1.6 million or so distinct CDR3 sequences, about 32% of them singletons; the top ten hold approximately 11%. The CDR3 spans 14 residues. CDR1 is DFQATT, CDR2 SNEGSKA, per germline (reference sequence). Unmatched junction bases numbered 8, after V lost 5 bases and J lost 8 bases.

The chain has TRBV20-1 and TRBJ2-1; 11 nucleotides align to TRBD2. The receptor was isolated from a woman in her twenties or thirties in good health. Input material: blood. CDR3 bases: TGCAGTGCTCTTAGCGGGGGGGCCGGGGATGAGCAGTTCTTC. Protein sequence: CSALSGGAGDEQFF.